This TCR beta chain was identified during a study of T cells in Graves' hyperthyroidism and ophthalmopathy. General study results and limits: Model-based prediction identified ophthalmopathy a median around 6.5 months prior to its onset.

In making diagnoses, clinical symptoms, serum thyroxine and TRAb, thyroid ultrasound and orbital computed tomography were all used. Using more than 7.5 ml of fresh peripheral blood, PBMCs were prepared. Germline loops: CDR1 MRHNA, CDR2 SNTAGT. V lost 6 bases, J lost 0 bases, and 9 bases stayed unmatched. The CDR3 is 18 amino acids. Amplified TCR beta CDR3 regions derived from RNA transcripts. First-round RT-PCR targeting the TCR CDR3 was performed with the HTBI primer set. TCRdb called the multiplex PCR reads again in MiXCR, with one record for every CDR3 protein. The sample yields about 250,000 distinct CDR3 sequences, roughly a quarter seen once. This clonotype came up many times. Its antigen is unknown.

Sequenced sample: blood. The rearrangement uses TRBV6-4 and TRBJ2-2, with 11 bases lining up with TRBD2. This clonotype was obtained from a woman aged 40 to 49 with Graves' ophthalmopathy. CDR3 loop: CASSSLGTSGPNTGELFF. CDR3 in DNA: TGTGCCAGCAGCTCCCTCGGGACTAGCGGACCGAACACCGGGGAGCTGTTTTTT.